The sequence of this T cell receptor beta chain was determined in a study of blood T cell repertoires in COVID-19. Per the original data handling: Reference gene primer amplification in the assay estimated nucleated cell counts. Some clones are missing from TCRdb's copy, which holds only in-frame ones; the method was immunoSEQ multiplex PCR. V, J and clone size reflect that table, while D and trimming were determined from the DNA. Of some 260,000 clones listed, roughly 88% are singletons. The V gene's germline CDR1 is LNHDA and CDR2 SQIVND (reference sequence). CDR3 length: 14 residues. V was shortened by 5 bases and J by 0 bases, with 9 bases between the two germline ends.

This rearrangement joins TRBV19 to TRBJ2-3, with D possibly matching TRBD2 (6 bases). The clonotype comes from a man older than 75 with acute or convalescent COVID-19. Sequencing was carried out using peripheral blood. CDR3 region: CASSRAGSTDTQYF. The CDR3 DNA sequence: TGTGCCAGTAGTCGGGCGGGAAGCACAGATACGCAGTATTTT.